A single sample is the source of the 18 T cell receptor beta chains below, sequenced in a study of control samples from healthy donors and cancer patients. Profiled with immunoSEQ multiplex PCR; TCRdb holds only in-frame clones, not every one. The sample lists 35,000 to 55,000 clones, 85% to 95% occurring once. Input material: PBMCs. The receptors come from a woman aged 40 to 49 with head and neck cancer.

The chain couples TRBV14 to TRBJ2-5; D remains unclear. In germline, CDR1 is SGHDN, CDR2 FVKESK. V lost 0 bases and J lost 7, with 18 bases in between. This CDR3 is 16 amino acids long. The CDR3 nucleotides read TGTGCCAGCAGCCAAGACCGCAGGCTCGGTTTGAGGACCCAGTACTTC. It yields the protein CASSQDRRLGLRTQYF. Full variable domain (rest looked up from reference TRBV14 and TRBJ2-5): EAGVTQFPSHSVIEKGQTVTLRCDPISGHDNLYWYRRVMGKEIKFLLHFVKESKQDESGMPNNRFLAERTGGTYSTLKVQPAELEDSGVYFCASSQDRRLGLRTQYFGPGTRLLVL.

This clone was seen just once. J is TRBJ2-7 and V is TRBV2; D is possibly TRBD1 or TRBD2 (5 bases each). V lost 4 bases and J 2 bases, leaving 15 bases between the germline ends. In germline, CDR1 is SNHLY, CDR2 FYNNEI. The CDR3 is made up of 15 amino acids. The CDR3 here is CASSGHPLGAYEQYF. DNA of the CDR3: TGTGCCAGCAGTGGTCACCCACTGGGGGCCTACGAGCAGTACTTC.

This clone has just one count. The chain links TRBV9 to TRBJ2-1; 11 bases align to TRBD2. V shed 4 bases, J shed 9 bases, and the junction held 15 bases outside the gene matches. The CDR3 covers 17 residues. The germline V gene has CDR1 SGDLS and CDR2 YYNGEE. The CDR3 DNA sequence: TGTGCCAGCAGCCCAAGCCTAGCGGGAGGCTCCGAAGGTGAGCAGTTCTTC. It translates to CASSPSLAGGSEGEQFF.

The chain has TRBV30 and TRBJ2-7; D might be TRBD2 (5 bases). This CDR3 is 13 amino acids long. V shed 0 bases and J shed 4 bases, with 10 bases lying between them. CDR1 is GTSNPN, CDR2 SVGIG, per germline (reference sequence). The CDR3 sequence: CAWSVGRVYEQYF. Written as DNA, the CDR3 is TGTGCCTGGAGTGTAGGGCGGGTGTACGAGCAGTACTTC.

The chain uses TRBV30 and TRBJ2-7; 10 nucleotides align to TRBD1. CDR1 and CDR2 (germline): GTSNPN, SVGIG (reference sequence). Trimming removed 8 bases from V and 6 bases from J; junction bases left unmatched: 10. This CDR3 is 13 amino acids long. The CDR3 nucleotides read TGTGCCCGGGCCCACCGGGACAGGGGCGAGCAGTACTTC. Translating it yields CARAHRDRGEQYF.

The chain links TRBV27 to TRBJ1-3; D remains ambiguous. Trimming removed 6 bases from V and 3 bases from J, with 6 bases in between. Germline lookup yields CDR1 MNHEY and CDR2 SMNVEV (reference sequence). This CDR3 has 12 residues. The CDR3 region is CASSDLGNTIYF. The CDR3 DNA reads as TGTGCCAGCAGCGACCTTGGAAACACCATATATTTT.

The V gene is TRBV7-7, the J gene TRBJ2-2, with 10 bases fitting TRBD1. The CDR3 extends over 18 amino acids. After removal of 5 bases from V and 0 bases from J, the junction contained 9 bases not matched to a gene. CDR1 is SSHAT, CDR2 FNYEAQ, per germline (reference sequence). CDR3 DNA sequence: TGTGCCAGCAGCCCCGGTTCGGGACAGGGGTCGAACACCGGGGAGCTGTTTTTT. It encodes CASSPGSGQGSNTGELFF.

Details on this clone: It is unclear where the CDR3 begins or ends on the DNA, so no DNA is shown, and the CDR3 is as TCRdb lists it. The rearrangement links TRBV21-1 to TRBJ1-1; the listed D gene, TRBD1, was not tested against the DNA. TRBV21-1 is assigned pseudogene status. The CDR3 spans 18 residues, counting both ends. The CDR3 is CASSKVGRGAVLGTEAFF.

The chain recombines TRBV29-1 with TRBJ1-5, with unresolved D. Germline lookup yields CDR1 SQVTM and CDR2 ANQGSEA. Trimming shortened V by 7 bases and J by 2 bases, and 9 bases separated the two germline ends. The length of the CDR3 is 12 residues. The CDR3 region is CSASAGNQPQHF. The DNA for the CDR3 is TGCAGCGCCTCAGCAGGCAATCAGCCCCAGCATTTT.

The chain recombines TRBV5-5 with TRBJ1-2; no clear D gene. In germline, CDR1 is SGHKS, CDR2 YYEKEE (reference sequence). The CDR3 is made up of 14 amino acids. With 3 bases removed from V and 1 base from J, the gap between germline ends came to 10 bases. CDR3 in DNA: TGTGCCAGCAGCTCCGCTAACGGTAACTATGGCTACACCTTC. This gives the protein CASSSANGNYGYTF. The entire variable domain, with the rest obtained from reference TRBV5-5 and TRBJ1-2, is as follows: DAGVTQSPTHLIKTRGQQVTLRCSPISGHKSVSWYQQVLGQGPQFIFQYYEKEERGRGNFPDRFSARQFPNYSSELNVNALLLGDSALYLCASSSANGNYGYTFGSGTRLTVV.

The rearrangement links TRBV7-2 to TRBJ2-7, with TRBD1 matching 10 bases. This CDR3 contains 15 residues. Germline CDR1 is SGHTA and CDR2 is FQGNSA. The V and J ends lost 4 bases and 7 bases, in that order; junction bases with no gene match: 10. CDR3 sequence: CASSSRDRGFGEQYF. The CDR3 DNA is TGTGCCAGCAGCTCACGGGACAGGGGTTTTGGAGAGCAGTACTTC.

The V and J genes are TRBV27 and TRBJ2-1; no reliable D call. Germline CDR1 and CDR2: MNHEY and SMNVEV (reference sequence). V lost 3 bases and J lost 6, with 18 bases in between. This CDR3 spans 16 amino acids. The CDR3, as DNA: TGTGCCAGCAGTTTCCTTGACCCGACCTCGGGCAATGAGCAGTTCTTC. This encodes CASSFLDPTSGNEQFF.

The V and J genes are TRBV6-1 and TRBJ1-2; unclear D gene. Trimming took 2 bases from V and 0 from J, leaving 7 bases between them. CDR1 is MNHNS, CDR2 SASEGT, per germline. The CDR3 spans 14 residues. The CDR3 sequence: CASSELGANYGYTF. CDR3 in DNA: TGTGCCAGCAGTGAACTCGGGGCTAACTATGGCTACACCTTC.

The genes are TRBV19 and TRBJ1-2; 7 bases align to TRBD1. The V and J ends lost 2 bases and 6 bases, in that order; junction bases with no gene match: 9. The CDR3 extends over 15 amino acids. CDR1 and CDR2 (germline): LNHDA, SQIVND (reference sequence). The CDR3 spells CASSINDREVHGYTF. CDR3 bases: TGTGCCAGTAGTATAAACGACAGGGAGGTACATGGCTACACCTTC.

The chain carries TRBV10-3 and TRBJ2-7; the match to TRBD2 covers 8 bases. Germline CDR1 ENHRY, CDR2 SYGVKD. The V gene end was trimmed by 3 bases and the J gene end by 5 bases; junction bases not matched to a gene: 6. The length of the CDR3 is 14 residues. CDR3 region: CAISERREADEQYF. CDR3 sequence (DNA): TGTGCCATCAGTGAAAGGCGGGAGGCCGACGAGCAGTACTTC.

The gene calls are TRBV25-1 and TRBJ1-2, with 10 bases fitting TRBD1. The CDR3 is 16 amino acids. The germline CDR1 and CDR2 sequences are MGHDK and SYGVNS. Trimming cost V 3 bases and J 1 base; bases outside gene matches: 5. Written as DNA, the CDR3 is TGTGCCAGCAGTGACCGTGACAGGGGGCATAACTATGGCTACACCTTC. Translating gives CASSDRDRGHNYGYTF.

In its sample, this clone was seen a few times. V usage is TRBV10-3 and J usage is TRBJ1-5; D not certain. The CDR3 covers 14 residues. CDR1 and CDR2 from the germline V gene are ENHRY and SYGVKD. V gave up 3 bases and J gave up 5 bases, with 11 bases separating them. CDR3 nucleotide sequence: TGTGCCATCAGTGACAGGTTGTCCGATCAGCCCCAGCATTTT. Translating it yields CAISDRLSDQPQHF.

In this sample, this clone turned up a few times. This sequence joins TRBV12-3 or TRBV12-4 and TRBJ2-5; D perhaps matches TRBD1 (5 bases). The CDR3 spans 12 residues. V dropped 8 bases and J dropped 5 bases, with 12 bases sitting between them. Here the CDR3 reads CASGRGSETQYF. In DNA form, the CDR3 reads TGTGCCAGCGGAAGGGGTAGCGAGACCCAGTACTTC.